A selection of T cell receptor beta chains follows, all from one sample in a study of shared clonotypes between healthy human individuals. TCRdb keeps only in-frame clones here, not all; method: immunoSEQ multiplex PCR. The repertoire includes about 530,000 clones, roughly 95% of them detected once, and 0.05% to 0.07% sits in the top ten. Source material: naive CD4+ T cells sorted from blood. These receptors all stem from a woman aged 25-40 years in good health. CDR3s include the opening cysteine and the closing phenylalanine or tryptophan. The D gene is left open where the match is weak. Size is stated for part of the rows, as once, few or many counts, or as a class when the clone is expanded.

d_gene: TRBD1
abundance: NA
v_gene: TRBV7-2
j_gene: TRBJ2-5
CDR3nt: TGTGCCAGCAGCCCGAAGGGGTCGGGACAGAAGCAGTACTTC
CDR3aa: CASSPKGSGQKQYF

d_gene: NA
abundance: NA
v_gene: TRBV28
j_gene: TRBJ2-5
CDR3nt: TGTGCCAGCAGTCCCCAACGGGAGACCCAGTACTTC
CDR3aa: CASSPQRETQYF

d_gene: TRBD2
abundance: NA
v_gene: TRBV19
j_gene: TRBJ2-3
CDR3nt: TGTGCCAATAGTGCACGGTTGCGGGAGGGCACAGATACGCAGTATTTT
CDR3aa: CANSARLREGTDTQYF

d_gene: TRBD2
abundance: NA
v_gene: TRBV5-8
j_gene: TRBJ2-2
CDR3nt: TGTGCCAGCAGCTTCGCCGGGACTAGCTCCACCGGGGAGCTGTTTTTT
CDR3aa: CASSFAGTSSTGELFF

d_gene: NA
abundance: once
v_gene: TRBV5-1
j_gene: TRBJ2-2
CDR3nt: TGCGCCAGCAGCCCGACAGGGAACACCGGGGAGCTGTTTTTT
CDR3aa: CASSPTGNTGELFF

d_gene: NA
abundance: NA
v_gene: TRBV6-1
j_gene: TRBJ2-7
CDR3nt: TGTGCCAGCATGTCCAGACACGAGCAGTACTTC
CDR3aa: CASMSRHEQYF

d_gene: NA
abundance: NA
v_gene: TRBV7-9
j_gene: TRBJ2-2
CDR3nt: TGTGCCAGCAGGTCAGGACAGATCGCGAACACCGGGGAGCTGTTTTTT
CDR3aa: CASRSGQIANTGELFF

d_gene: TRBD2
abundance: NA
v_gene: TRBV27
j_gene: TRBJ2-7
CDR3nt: TGTGCCAGCAGTTATGTAGGGGGGGCAGCGGGAGGGTCCTACGAGCAGTACTTC
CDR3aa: CASSYVGGAAGGSYEQYF

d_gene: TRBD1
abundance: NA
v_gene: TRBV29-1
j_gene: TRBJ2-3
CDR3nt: TGCAGCGTCGCGACAGGGAGCACAGATACGCAGTATTTT
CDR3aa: CSVATGSTDTQYF

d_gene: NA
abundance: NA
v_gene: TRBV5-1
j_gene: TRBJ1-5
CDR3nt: TGCGCCAGCAGCTTGGACCCCAAAGATCAGCCCCAGCATTTT
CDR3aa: CASSLDPKDQPQHF

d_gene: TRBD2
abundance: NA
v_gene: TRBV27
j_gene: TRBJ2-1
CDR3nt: TGTGCCAGCAGTCCCATAGCGGGGCTGGGGTTCGATGAGCAGTTCTTC
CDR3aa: CASSPIAGLGFDEQFF

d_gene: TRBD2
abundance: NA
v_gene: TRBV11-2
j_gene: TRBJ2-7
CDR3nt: TGTGCCAGCAGCTTAGCTGGAGCGGGAGCCTACGAGCAGTACTTC
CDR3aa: CASSLAGAGAYEQYF

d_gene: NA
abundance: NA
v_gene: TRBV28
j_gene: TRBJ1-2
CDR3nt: TGTGCCAGCAGTCCCCACAGGCAGAGGGATGGCTACACCTTC
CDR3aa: CASSPHRQRDGYTF

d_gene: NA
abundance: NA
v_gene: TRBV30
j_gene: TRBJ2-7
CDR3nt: TGTGCCTGGAATAAGCGGAGCTCCTACGAGCAGTACTTC
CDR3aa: CAWNKRSSYEQYF

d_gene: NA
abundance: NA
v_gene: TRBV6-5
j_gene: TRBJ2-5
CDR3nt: TGTGCCAGCAGCCTCACAACGGTGGAGACCCAGTACTTC
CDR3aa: CASSLTTVETQYF

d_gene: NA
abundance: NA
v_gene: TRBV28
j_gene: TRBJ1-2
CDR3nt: TGTGCCAGCAGTTCGGGACAAAAATATGGCTACACCTTC
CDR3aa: CASSSGQKYGYTF

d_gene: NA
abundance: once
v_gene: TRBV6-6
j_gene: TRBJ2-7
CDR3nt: TGTGCCAGCAGTTACTCGATACAACTCTACGAGCAGTACTTC
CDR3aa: CASSYSIQLYEQYF

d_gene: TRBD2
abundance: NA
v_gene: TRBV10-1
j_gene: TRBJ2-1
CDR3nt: TGCGCCAGCAGCACTAGCGGGAAATACAATGAGCAGTTCTTC
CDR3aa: CASSTSGKYNEQFF

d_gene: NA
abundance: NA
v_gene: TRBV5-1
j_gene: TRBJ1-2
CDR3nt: TGCGCCAGCAGCTTGGAGGCAGGGCGCTATGGCTACACCTTC
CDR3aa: CASSLEAGRYGYTF

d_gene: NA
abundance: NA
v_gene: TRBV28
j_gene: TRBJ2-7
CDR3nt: TGTGCCAGCAGAGACAGCTCATCCTACGAGCAGTACTTC
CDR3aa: CASRDSSSYEQYF

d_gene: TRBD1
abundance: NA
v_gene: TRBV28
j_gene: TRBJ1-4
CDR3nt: TGTGCCAGCACCCCAGACGGGACAGGGAAGCGGTGGAAAAAACTGTTTTTT
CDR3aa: CASTPDGTGKRWKKLFF

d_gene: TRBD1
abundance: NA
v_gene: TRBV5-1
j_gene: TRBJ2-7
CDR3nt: TGCGCCAGCAGCTGGACAGGGTCGGGAATCTACGAGCAGTACTTC
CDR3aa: CASSWTGSGIYEQYF

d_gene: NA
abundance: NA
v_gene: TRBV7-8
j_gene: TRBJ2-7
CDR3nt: TGTGCCAGCAGCTTAGAGAAACTAGTGACCTACGAGCAGTACTTC
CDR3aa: CASSLEKLVTYEQYF

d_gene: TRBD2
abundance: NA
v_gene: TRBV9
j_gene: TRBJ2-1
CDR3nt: TGTGCCAGCAGCGCTAGAGGAGCGGGAGTAAACAATGAGCAGTTCTTC
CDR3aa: CASSARGAGVNNEQFF

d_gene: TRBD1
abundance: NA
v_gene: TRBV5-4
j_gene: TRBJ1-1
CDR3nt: TGTGCCAGCAGCCATAAGGACAGGGCGAACACTGAAGCTTTCTTT
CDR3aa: CASSHKDRANTEAFF

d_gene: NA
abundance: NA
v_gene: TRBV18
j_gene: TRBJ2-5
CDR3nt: TGTGCCAGCTCACCAAAGGGTATCCAAGAGACCCAGTACTTC
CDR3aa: CASSPKGIQETQYF

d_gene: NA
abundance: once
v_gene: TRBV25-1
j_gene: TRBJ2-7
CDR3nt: TGTGCCCTTCCTCCGGGAAAGGGGCCTCCTAAGAGCTACGAGCAGTACTTC
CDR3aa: CALPPGKGPPKSYEQYF

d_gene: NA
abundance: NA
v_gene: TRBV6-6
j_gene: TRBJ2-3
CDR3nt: TGTGCCAGCAGTGACCAAGGATACACCACAGATACGCAGTATTTT
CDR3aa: CASSDQGYTTDTQYF

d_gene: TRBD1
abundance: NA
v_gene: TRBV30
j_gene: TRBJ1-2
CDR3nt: TGTGCCTGGAGGGACAGGGTGCGGGGCTACACCTTC
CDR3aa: CAWRDRVRGYTF

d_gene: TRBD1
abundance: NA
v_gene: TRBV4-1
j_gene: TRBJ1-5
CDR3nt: TGCGCCAACAGCCAACAACGAGGGGGACAGGGCTTGGGCAATCAGCCCCAGCATTTT
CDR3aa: CANSQQRGGQGLGNQPQHF

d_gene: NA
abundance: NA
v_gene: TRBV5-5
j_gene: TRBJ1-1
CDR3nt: TGTGCCAGCAGCCAGAAGAAGGGACAACTTCGCGACACTGAAGCTTTCTTT
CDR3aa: CASSQKKGQLRDTEAFF

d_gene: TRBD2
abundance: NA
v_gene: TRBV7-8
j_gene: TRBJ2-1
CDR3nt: TGTGCCAGCAGATGGCGGGAGGACAATGAGCAGTTCTTC
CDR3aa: CASRWREDNEQFF

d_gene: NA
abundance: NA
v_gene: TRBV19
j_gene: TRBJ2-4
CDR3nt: TGTGCCAGTAGTATAGATTATCTGGGCCGAGGGGCCAAAAACATTCAGTACTTC
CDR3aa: CASSIDYLGRGAKNIQYF

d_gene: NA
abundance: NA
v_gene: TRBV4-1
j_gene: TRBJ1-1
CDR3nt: TGCGCCAGCAGCTCCCGCAGGCAGGGTGAAGCTTTCTTT
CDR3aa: CASSSRRQGEAFF

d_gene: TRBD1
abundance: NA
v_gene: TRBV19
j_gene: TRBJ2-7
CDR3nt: TGTGCCAGTAGTATTCGGGACAGACCCTACGAGCAGTACTTC
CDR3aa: CASSIRDRPYEQYF

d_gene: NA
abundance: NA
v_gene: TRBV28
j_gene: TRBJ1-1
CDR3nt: TGTGCCAGCAGGAAGGGGGGGCGAGCTTTCTTT
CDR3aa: CASRKGGRAFF

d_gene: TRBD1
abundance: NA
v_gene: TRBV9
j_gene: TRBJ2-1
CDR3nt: TGTGCCAGCAGCGTAGCTGGGACAGGATCCTACAATGAGCAGTTCTTC
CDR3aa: CASSVAGTGSYNEQFF

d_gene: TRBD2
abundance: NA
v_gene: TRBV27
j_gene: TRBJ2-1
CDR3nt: TGTGCCAGCAGTAACTTCCAGAGAGCGGGAACCTACAATGAGCAGTTCTTC
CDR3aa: CASSNFQRAGTYNEQFF

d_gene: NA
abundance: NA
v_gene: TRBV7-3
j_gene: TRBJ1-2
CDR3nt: TGTGCCAGCACCCAGGACAGTTTAACTAATGGCTACACCTTC
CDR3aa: CASTQDSLTNGYTF

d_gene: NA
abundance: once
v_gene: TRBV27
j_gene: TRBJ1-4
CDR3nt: TGTGCCAGCAGTAGTCAGGGGCGCCGAACTAATGAAAAACTGTTTTTT
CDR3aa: CASSSQGRRTNEKLFF

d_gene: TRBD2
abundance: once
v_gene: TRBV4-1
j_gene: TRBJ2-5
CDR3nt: TGCGCCAGCAGCCAAGAAATCCCACGCGGGAGGGGAGAGCAGTACTTC
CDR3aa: CASSQEIPRGRGEQYF

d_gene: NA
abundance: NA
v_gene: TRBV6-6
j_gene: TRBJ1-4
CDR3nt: TGTGCCAGCGCCTGGAGAACAGATAATGAAAAACTGTTTTTT
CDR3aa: CASAWRTDNEKLFF

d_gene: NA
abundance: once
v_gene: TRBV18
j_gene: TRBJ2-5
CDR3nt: TGTGCCAGCTCACCGAATAGCGACAGCCAAGAGACCCAGTACTTC
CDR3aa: CASSPNSDSQETQYF

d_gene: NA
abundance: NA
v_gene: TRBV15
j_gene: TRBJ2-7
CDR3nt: TGTGCCACCAGCAGCCCCCACAGCGAGCAGTACTTC
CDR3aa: CATSSPHSEQYF

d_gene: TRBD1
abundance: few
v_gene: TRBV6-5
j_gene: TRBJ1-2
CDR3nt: TGTGCCAGCACTCAAACCGGGACAGGGTTTGGCTACACCTTC
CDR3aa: CASTQTGTGFGYTF

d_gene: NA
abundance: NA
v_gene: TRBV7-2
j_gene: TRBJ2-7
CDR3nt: TGTGCCAGCAGCTTCATTTCAGGGGACTTAAAGTACTTC
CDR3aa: CASSFISGDLKYF

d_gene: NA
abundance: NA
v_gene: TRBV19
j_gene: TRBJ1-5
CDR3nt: TGTGCCAGTAGCTCATCCGGTAAGGGCAATCAGCCCCAGCATTTT
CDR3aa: CASSSSGKGNQPQHF

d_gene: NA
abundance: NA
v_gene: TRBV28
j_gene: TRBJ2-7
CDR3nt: TGTGCCAGCAGTACCCTTGACTTC
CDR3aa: CASSTLDF

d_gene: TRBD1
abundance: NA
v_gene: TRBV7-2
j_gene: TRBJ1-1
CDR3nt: TGTGCCAGCAGCTGGGGGACAGCGAATGTTGAAGCTTTCTTT
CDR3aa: CASSWGTANVEAFF

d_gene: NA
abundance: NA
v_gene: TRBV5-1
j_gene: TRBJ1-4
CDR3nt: TGCGCCAGCAGCCCCGGATCTGAGGGAACTAATGAAAAACTGTTTTTT
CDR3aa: CASSPGSEGTNEKLFF

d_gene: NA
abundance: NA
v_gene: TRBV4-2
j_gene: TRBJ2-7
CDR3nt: TGTGCCAGCAGCCAAGATCGGGGGCGCGAGCAGTACTTC
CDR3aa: CASSQDRGREQYF

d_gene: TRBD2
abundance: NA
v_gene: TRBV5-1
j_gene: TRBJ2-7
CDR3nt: TGCGCCAGCAGCCAGACTAGCGGGAGATACTACGAGCAGTACTTC
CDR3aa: CASSQTSGRYYEQYF

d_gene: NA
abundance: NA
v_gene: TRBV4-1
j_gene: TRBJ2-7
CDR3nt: TGCGCCAGCAGCCAAGGTCTCTCCTACGAGCAGTACTTC
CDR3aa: CASSQGLSYEQYF

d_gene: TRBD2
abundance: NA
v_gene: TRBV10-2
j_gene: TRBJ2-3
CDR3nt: TGCGCCAGCAGCGGCCCCAGCGGGAGGGCCACAGATACGCAGTATTTT
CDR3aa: CASSGPSGRATDTQYF

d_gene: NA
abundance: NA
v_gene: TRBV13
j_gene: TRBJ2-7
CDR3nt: TGTGCCAGCAGCTTAGCTTCGCTGCAGTACTTC
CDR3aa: CASSLASLQYF

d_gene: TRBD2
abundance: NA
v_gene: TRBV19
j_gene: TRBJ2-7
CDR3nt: TGTGCCAGTGGGACTAGCGGGAGATTGTACGAGCAGTACTTC
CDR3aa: CASGTSGRLYEQYF

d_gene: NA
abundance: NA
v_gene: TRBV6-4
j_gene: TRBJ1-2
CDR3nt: TGTGCCAGCAGTGACTCTGACAAGGGCTACACCTTC
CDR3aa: CASSDSDKGYTF